This T cell receptor beta chain was sequenced for a study of identical twins. Study-level findings and limits: Out-of-frame alpha sequences common to twins were enriched for low generation probability. Fewer insertions were carried by abundant cord blood beta clonotypes, but none was seen in memory repertoires.

The CDR3 sequence is 14 residues long. The germline V gene has CDR1 MNHEY and CDR2 SMNVEV (reference sequence). With 1 base removed from V and 6 bases from J, the gap between germline ends came to 10 bases. Template switching supplied a universal primer site; unique molecular identifiers were carried on the cDNA. MiXCR, run by TCRdb on the 5' RACE reads, gives a single entry per CDR3 protein. Among approximately 630,000 distinct CDR3 sequences listed, just over 7% were seen once. This clonotype showed up many times. As yet, its antigen is unknown. The data also belong to a second study, concerning yellow fever vaccine responses in identical twins.

The receptor's source is a woman under 30 in good health. Sequencing used PBMCs. The chain recombines TRBV27 with TRBJ2-1; no definite D call. CDR3 sequence: CASSLYPRANEQFF. CDR3 nucleotides: TGTGCCAGCAGTTTATACCCTAGGGCCAATGAGCAGTTCTTC.